The 22 T cell receptor beta chains below were found in one sample sequenced in a study of low-dose radiotherapy and immunotherapy resistance in tumors. Both TCRalpha and TCRbeta chains were reverse transcribed with V-gene-specific primers. Amplification, which lasted about 20 PCR cycles, used a constant-region primer and V-primer adapter to amplify TCRs. TCRdb fed the reads into MiXCR, producing one record per CDR3 protein. The sample shows under 95,000 distinct CDR3 sequences, about 18% of them seen only once. Time point indicated: before trial treatment. The sequences come from PBMCs, collected before treatment. All receptors derive from a male donor with prostate cancer.

There are many counts of this clonotype. The chain uses TRBV19 and TRBJ1-2, with 7 bases lining up with TRBD1. After removal of 4 bases from V and 8 bases from J, the junction contained 7 bases not matched to a gene. Germline V CDR1 and CDR2: LNHDA, SQIVND (reference sequence). This CDR3 is 13 amino acids long. CDR3 protein: CASSTHRGGGYTF. As DNA, the CDR3 is TGTGCCAGTAGTACCCACAGGGGCGGCGGCTACACCTTC.

The V call is TRBV7-9, the J call TRBJ1-4; no firm D call. With 5 bases removed from V and 7 bases from J, the gap between germline ends came to 8 bases. Germline V gene lookup returns CDR1 SEHNR and CDR2 FQNEAQ (reference sequence). The CDR3 runs to 12 residues. The CDR3 nucleotides read TGTGCCAGCAGCCCTTCGAGTGAAAAACTGTTTTTT. It encodes CASSPSSEKLFF.

With respect to this clonotype: A far larger clone is a single base away, which makes a read error likely. V and J are TRBV11-2 and TRBJ2-1, with D hard to call. V shed 1 base and J shed 10 bases, with 17 bases lying between them. The germline V gene encodes CDR1 SGHAT and CDR2 FQNNGV. The CDR3 has 15 residues. CDR3 sequence reads: CASSLGPGLSYEQFF. CDR3 nucleotides: TGTGCCAGCAGCTTAGGTCCGGGCCTCTCCTACGAGCAGTTCTTC.

At least ten counts were recorded for this clonotype. The rearrangement joins TRBV3-1 to TRBJ2-7; 9 bases are a match to TRBD1. With V trimmed by 8 bases and J by 1 base, 6 bases remained unmatched. Germline V gene sequence: CDR1 LGHDT, CDR2 YNNKEL (reference sequence). The CDR3 is 14 amino acids. In nucleotides, the CDR3 is TGTGCCAGCGGGGACAGGGTCTCTTCCTACGAGCAGTACTTC. It yields the protein CASGDRVSSYEQYF.

This clonotype came up many times. The chain has TRBV5-3 and TRBJ1-2; 7 bases align to TRBD1. TRBV5-3 is filed as an ORF, its function uncertain. This CDR3 contains 15 residues. Trimming took 8 bases from V and 5 from J; bases not matched to a gene: 15. The CDR3 DNA follows: TGTGCCAGCAGCCAGGGACAGCCTACCCTTTATGGCTACACCTTC. It encodes CASSQGQPTLYGYTF.

This clonotype was counted many times. The chain employs TRBV30 and TRBJ2-7; D remains unclear. Trimming shortened V by 3 bases and J by 0 bases, and 6 bases separated the two germline ends. The CDR3 runs 12 residues. Per germline, CDR1 GTSNPN and CDR2 SVGIG (reference sequence). The CDR3 region is CAWSVSSYEQYF. DNA of the CDR3: TGTGCCTGGAGCGTTAGCTCCTACGAGCAGTACTTC.

This clonotype was seen ten or more times. The rearrangement uses TRBV20-1 and TRBJ1-1; weak D call: TRBD1 (5 bases). The V gene's germline CDR1 is DFQATT and CDR2 SNEGSKA (reference sequence). V was trimmed by 1 base and J by 6 bases, leaving 9 bases between them. The CDR3 has 12 amino acids. CDR3 nucleotide sequence: TGCAGTGCTAGAGCCCCACAGGCTGAAGCTTTCTTT. As protein: CSARAPQAEAFF.

Concerning this clonotype: A single base is all that separates this from a far larger clone, so a read error is likely. The rearrangement uses TRBV12-3 or TRBV12-4 and TRBJ2-7, with 11 positions matching TRBD2. The CDR3 covers 14 residues. V was clipped by 9 bases and J by 7 bases; unmatched bases: 11. This CDR3 reads CASRTSGGFDEQYF. DNA for the CDR3: TGTGCCAGTCGTACTAGCGGGGGTTTTGATGAGCAGTACTTC.

There are many counts of this clonotype. The chain uses TRBV6-5 and TRBJ2-2, with unresolved D. CDR3 size: 14 residues. Germline CDR1 and CDR2: MNHEY and SVGAGI. Trimming pared 6 bases from V and 6 bases from J, leaving 14 bases between. CDR3 residues: CASRIDFASGELFF. The CDR3 region has the DNA TGTGCCAGCAGAATAGACTTCGCGTCCGGGGAGCTGTTTTTT.

The chain links TRBV7-9 to TRBJ2-7; D is possibly TRBD1 (6 bases). V lost 2 bases and J lost 2, with 10 bases in between. Germline CDR1 and CDR2: SEHNR and FQNEAQ (reference sequence). The CDR3 runs to 14 residues. In DNA, the CDR3 is TGTGCCAGCAGCTTATCAGGGGTAGCCTACGAGCAGTACTTC. As protein: CASSLSGVAYEQYF.

This clonotype was detected ten times or more. The chain recombines TRBV7-2 with TRBJ2-1, with D hard to call. Trimming pared 4 bases from V and 4 bases from J, leaving 20 bases between. The germline gives CDR1 SGHTA, CDR2 FQGNSA. The CDR3 has 17 amino acids. CDR3 bases: TGTGCCAGCAGCTCCCCCCCTATCGAGAGGAGTTACAATGAGCAGTTCTTC. It is translated as CASSSPPIERSYNEQFF. Full variable domain (outside the CDR3, taken from reference TRBV7-2 and TRBJ2-1): GAGVSQSPSNKVTEKGKDVELRCDPISGHTALYWYRQSLGQGLEFLIYFQGNSAPDKSGLPSDRFSAERTGGSVSTLTIQRTQQEDSAVYLCASSSPPIERSYNEQFFGPGTRLTVL.

This clonotype came up many times. This chain uses TRBV29-1 with TRBJ1-4; D may be TRBD1 (5 bases). The V and J ends lost 7 bases and 6 bases respectively, with 12 bases between them. The germline V gene encodes CDR1 SQVTM and CDR2 ANQGSEA. CDR3 length: 12 amino acids. CDR3 region: CSAVGADEKLFF. The CDR3 region has the DNA TGCAGCGCCGTTGGGGCCGATGAAAAACTGTTTTTT.

Concerning this clonotype itself: A read error is the likely source, as a far larger clone sits one nucleotide away. The V and J genes are TRBV13 and TRBJ2-1; 7 nucleotides line up with TRBD1. Germline CDR1 PRHDT, CDR2 FYEKMQ (reference sequence). This CDR3 region has 14 residues. J lost 10 bases, V lost 5 bases, and 11 bases had no gene match. CDR3 protein: CASSPTTGAYEQFF. The CDR3 DNA is TGTGCCAGCAGCCCAACAACAGGGGCCTACGAGCAGTTCTTC.

In its sample, this clonotype was seen many times. This sequence joins TRBV5-1 and TRBJ2-3; D uncertain. The CDR3 is made up of 14 amino acids. In germline, CDR1 is SGHRS, CDR2 YFSETQ. V was shortened by 0 bases and J by 5 bases, with 10 bases between the two germline ends. CDR3 nucleotides: TGCGCCAGCAGCTTGGGAATAGGCAGAGATACGCAGTATTTT. Translation gives CASSLGIGRDTQYF.

This clonotype was counted many times. The chain joins TRBV30 to TRBJ2-1; TRBD2 agrees at 9 bases. The V gene end was trimmed by 1 base and the J gene end by 7 bases; junction bases not matched to a gene: 11. Germline CDR1 reads GTSNPN; CDR2 reads SVGIG (reference sequence). The length of the CDR3 is 16 residues. CDR3 sequence reads: CAWSDSGPSGVNEQFF. Here the CDR3 DNA reads TGTGCCTGGAGTGATAGTGGTCCTAGCGGGGTAAATGAGCAGTTCTTC.

The CDR3 loop is CASSPHRDRVFGGELFF. The CDR3 DNA sequence: TGTGCCAGCAGCCCACACCGGGACAGGGTTTTTGGCGGGGAGCTGTTTTTT. The rearrangement uses TRBV7-3 and TRBJ2-2; 9 bases fit TRBD1. J gave up 7 bases and V 5 bases, and 14 bases lay outside the gene matches. This CDR3 is 17 amino acids long. Germline CDR1 SGHTA, CDR2 FQGTGA.

This clonotype came up many times. This chain uses TRBV7-3 with TRBJ2-2; no definite D call. CDR1 and CDR2 (germline): SGHTA, FQGTGA. The CDR3 runs 15 residues. With 5 bases removed from V and 4 bases from J, the gap between germline ends came to 14 bases. The CDR3 reads CASSTAPGSTGELFF. CDR3 DNA: TGTGCCAGCAGCACCGCCCCTGGATCCACCGGGGAGCTGTTTTTT.

This clonotype has at least ten counts. The CDR3 here is CASNYGGRDGDEQYF. CDR3 DNA sequence: TGTGCCAGCAACTACGGAGGACGGGACGGGGACGAGCAGTACTTC. V usage is TRBV6-6 and J usage is TRBJ2-7; D may be TRBD1 or TRBD2 (5 bases each). Looked up from germline, CDR1 is MNHNY and CDR2 is SVGAGI (reference sequence). Deletions cut 7 bases from V and 5 bases from J, with 21 bases between. This CDR3 is 15 amino acids long.

At least ten counts were recorded for this clonotype. The chain recombines TRBV4-1 with TRBJ2-3; D uncertain. This CDR3 region has 14 residues. From germline, CDR1 is MGHRA and CDR2 YSYEKL. The ends were cut back, 3 bases at V and 0 bases at J, with 7 bases in the middle. The CDR3 coding sequence is TGCGCCAGCAGCCACCCAGGTAGCACAGATACGCAGTATTTT. Protein product: CASSHPGSTDTQYF.

The chain combines TRBV24-1 with TRBJ2-2; 8 nucleotides line up with TRBD1. CDR1 is KGHDR, CDR2 SFDVKD, per germline. Germline trimming cut 3 bases from V and 7 bases from J; bases unmatched to any gene: 12. There are 17 residues in the CDR3. The CDR3 here is CATSDGLNPTGDGELFF. CDR3 DNA: TGTGCCACCAGTGATGGGCTTAACCCGACAGGGGACGGGGAGCTGTTTTTT.

This clonotype was seen ten or more times. V and J are TRBV29-1 and TRBJ2-7; maybe TRBD1 (7 bases). Germline V gene lookup returns CDR1 SQVTM and CDR2 ANQGSEA. Trimming took off 3 bases at V and 2 bases at J, with 14 bases between the two ends. The CDR3 consists of 14 residues. The CDR3 reads CSVEAAGGPYEQYF. The CDR3 bases are TGCAGCGTTGAGGCGGCAGGGGGGCCCTACGAGCAGTACTTC.

The table lists this clonotype with many counts. The chain joins TRBV6-1 to TRBJ2-7, with D hard to call. Trimming cost V 6 bases and J 5 bases, with 8 bases left between them. The CDR3 covers 11 residues. Germline CDR1 is MNHNS and CDR2 is SASEGT. The CDR3 bases are TGTGCCAGCAGGGTTATCGACGAGCAGTACTTC. Its protein product is CASRVIDEQYF.